This T cell receptor beta chain was recovered during a study of blood T cell repertoires in COVID-19. Profiled with immunoSEQ multiplex PCR; TCRdb holds only in-frame clones, not every one. Altogether approximately 360,000 clones are present, nearly 90% being singletons, with the ten largest covering 5% to 8.5%. CDR1 and CDR2 (germline): SGHTA, FQGNSA. Trimming cost V 4 bases and J 2 bases; bases outside gene matches: 9. The CDR3 consists of 16 residues. This chain connects TRBV7-2 to TRBJ2-3; 7 positions match TRBD1. The sequenced material came from peripheral blood. This clonotype originated in a man aged 18 to 30 with active or convalescent COVID-19. CDR3 coding DNA: TGTGCCAGCAGCTCGTGGACAGGTGGGCTCACAGATACGCAGTATTTT. It encodes CASSSWTGGLTDTQYF.